This entry features one T cell receptor beta chain sequence. This record comes from a study of cytomegalovirus exposure and HLA in healthy donors. The V end was cut by 4 bases, the J end by 7 bases, with 14 bases between. This CDR3 is 13 amino acids long. The V gene's germline CDR1 is SGHTA and CDR2 FQGTGA. Sequencing was performed with immunoSEQ multiplex PCR; in TCRdb, only in-frame clones are kept and a portion is missing. Of about 110,000 clones in the sample, 70% to 90% were seen once. The clonotype originates from a woman between 18 and 29 years old in good health and CMV-seropositive. The rearrangement joins TRBV7-3 to TRBJ2-7; a weak D match, TRBD2 (5 bases). The sample was PBMCs. CDR3: CASSSGLLGEQYF. The CDR3 coding sequence is TGTGCCAGCAGCTCGGGATTGCTGGGGGAGCAGTACTTC. Full variable domain (rest looked up from reference TRBV7-3 and TRBJ2-7): GAGVSQTPSNKVTEKGKYVELRCDPISGHTALYWYRQSLGQGPEFLIYFQGTGAADDSGLPNDRFFAVRPEGSVSTLKIQRTERGDSAVYLCASSSGLLGEQYFGPGTRLTVT.